Given below is one T cell receptor (beta chain) in context. Its specificity is unknown. The entry originates in a study of T cell responses to AZD1222 COVID-19 vaccine. General study results and limits: Within unmutated variant regions lay the reported targets of nearly half of spike-specific TCRs. White British ancestry dominated among donors, who included more females, and clonal diversity was possibly underestimated.

Repertoires were generated with immunoSEQ multiplex PCR, while TCRdb's copy carries only in-frame clones and drops some. The sample holds tens of thousands of clones, about nine tenths seen once. Deletions cut 6 bases from V and 0 bases from J, with 12 bases between. CDR1 is MNHEY, CDR2 SMNVEV, per germline (reference sequence). The CDR3 is 16 amino acids. The source of this sequence is an adult in good health. The material was peripheral blood, obtained on day 0 of AZD1222 vaccination. J is TRBJ2-6 and V is TRBV27, with D possibly TRBD1 on 6 matching bases. The CDR3 sequence is CASRIRTASGANVLTF. DNA for the CDR3: TGTGCCAGCAGAATCCGGACAGCCTCTGGGGCCAACGTCCTGACTTTC.